These 14 T cell receptor beta chains came from one sample sequenced in a study of early stage breast cancer tumors. Some clones are missing from TCRdb's copy, which holds only in-frame ones; the method was immunoSEQ multiplex PCR. The sample lists tens of thousands of clones, around 90% seen once, with 5% in the top ten. Specimen: blood. These receptor sequences come from a person between 70 and 80 years old with breast cancer.

The rearrangement links TRBV15 to TRBJ2-1, with 8 bases that match TRBD1. The CDR3 length is 13 residues. Trimming at V came to 2 bases and at J to 14 bases, leaving 8 bases not matched to a gene. In germline, CDR1 is LNHNV, CDR2 YYDKDF (reference sequence). The CDR3 DNA follows: TGTGCCACCAGCAGACCCACAGGGGGAATGGAGTTCTTC. This codes for CATSRPTGGMEFF.

The sample holds one count of this clone. The V call is TRBV2, the J call TRBJ2-1; 8 nucleotides line up with TRBD2. The CDR3 contains 15 residues. From germline, CDR1 is SNHLY and CDR2 FYNNEI. Trimming took 3 bases from V and 3 from J; bases not matched to a gene: 4. CDR3 DNA sequence: TGTGCCAGCAGTGATATACTAGCGGACTACAATGAGCAGTTCTTC. Translation gives CASSDILADYNEQFF.

V usage is TRBV6-1 and J usage is TRBJ1-5; TRBD1 aligns across 10 bases. The V segment lost 0 bases and the J segment 7 bases; nucleotides outside the gene matches: 3. Germline loops: CDR1 MNHNS, CDR2 SASEGT. The CDR3 is 15 amino acids. CDR3 residues: CASSEARTGGQPQHF. Written as DNA, the CDR3 is TGTGCCAGCAGTGAAGCGAGGACAGGGGGGCAGCCCCAGCATTTT.

The gene calls are TRBV15 and TRBJ2-7, with a tentative D call TRBD2 (6 bases). Trimming shortened V by 5 bases and J by 0 bases, and 8 bases separated the two germline ends. There are 13 residues in the CDR3. Germline V gene lookup returns CDR1 LNHNV and CDR2 YYDKDF (reference sequence). Here the CDR3 reads CATSGGLSYEQYF. The CDR3 DNA is TGTGCCACCAGCGGGGGACTCTCCTACGAGCAGTACTTC.

The V gene is TRBV19, the J gene TRBJ2-1; 9 bases agree with TRBD2. This CDR3 contains 16 residues. Germline V gene data show CDR1 as LNHDA and CDR2 as SQIVND (reference sequence). Trimming removed 1 base from V and 1 base from J; junction bases left unmatched: 2. The DNA of the CDR3 is TGTGCCAGTAGTATAGGAGCGGGGGGTTCCTACAATGAGCAGTTCTTC. This sequence encodes CASSIGAGGSYNEQFF.

The chain recombines TRBV6-5 with TRBJ2-3; tentatively, D is TRBD1 (6 bases). The V end lost 6 bases, the J end lost 4 bases, and 14 bases lay between the germline ends. Germline lookup yields CDR1 MNHEY and CDR2 SVGAGI. There are 14 residues in the CDR3. CDR3 sequence reads: CASRTGHPPDTQYF. CDR3 nucleotides: TGTGCCAGCAGGACAGGCCACCCCCCAGATACGCAGTATTTT.

The chain carries TRBV9 and TRBJ2-5; D gene unclear. The CDR3 has 15 residues. The germline CDR1 and CDR2 sequences are SGDLS and YYNGEE. The germline V and J ends were trimmed by 0 bases and 5 bases, with 14 bases remaining between them. The CDR3 protein is CASSVVVGSRETQYF. For the CDR3, the DNA is TGTGCCAGCAGCGTAGTCGTCGGGTCCCGGGAGACCCAGTACTTC.

The rearrangement uses TRBV10-2 and TRBJ2-7; tentatively, D is TRBD1 (6 bases). The germline CDR1 and CDR2 sequences are WSHSY and SAAADI. Trimming shortened V by 6 bases and J by 0 bases, and 15 bases separated the two germline ends. This CDR3 is 15 amino acids long. The CDR3 DNA reads TGCGCCAGCAGCCTACAGGGTAGGGGCTCCTACGAGCAGTACTTC. Translation gives CASSLQGRGSYEQYF.

The chain links TRBV7-8 to TRBJ2-3; TRBD2 might be the D (6 bases). The germline CDR1 and CDR2 sequences are SGHVS and FQNEAQ. V was cut by 2 bases and J by 0 bases, with 15 bases left in between. The length of the CDR3 is 17 residues. CDR3 amino acids: CASSLLGTPTSTDTQYF. The CDR3 bases are TGTGCCAGCAGCTTACTAGGGACTCCTACTAGCACAGATACGCAGTATTTT.

This sequence joins TRBV11-2 and TRBJ1-2, with a possible D match to TRBD1 (6 bases). Trimming pared 1 base from V and 2 bases from J, leaving 14 bases between. The CDR3 length is 16 residues. Looked up from germline, CDR1 is SGHAT and CDR2 is FQNNGV. The CDR3, as DNA: TGTGCCAGCAGCTTAGCGATAGGACAGCCGAACTATGGCTACACCTTC. Its translation: CASSLAIGQPNYGYTF.

The chain is built from TRBV30 and TRBJ1-5, with D perhaps matching TRBD1 (6 bases). Germline CDR1 is GTSNPN and CDR2 is SVGIG (reference sequence). V was cut by 0 bases and J by 4 bases, with 13 bases left in between. This CDR3 is built from 15 residues. The CDR3 is CAWSVDSHGNQPQHF. CDR3 sequence (DNA): TGTGCCTGGAGTGTGGACAGTCATGGTAATCAGCCCCAGCATTTT.

This chain joins TRBV5-1 and TRBJ1-1; TRBD1 matches at 8 bases. V lost 4 bases and J lost 0; bases outside the gene matches: 14. This CDR3 has 18 residues. Looked up from germline, CDR1 is SGHRS and CDR2 is YFSETQ. As DNA, the CDR3 is TGCGCCAGCAGCGTGGGGCTTGGACAGGGTCCCATGAACACTGAAGCTTTCTTT. Protein: CASSVGLGQGPMNTEAFF.

The rearrangement joins TRBV6-1 to TRBJ2-3; 8 positions agree with TRBD1. With 2 bases clipped from V and 1 base from J, the junction kept 2 bases outside the gene matches. The CDR3 length is 15 residues. Germline CDR1 and CDR2: MNHNS and SASEGT. CDR3 DNA: TGTGCCAGCAGTGAATGGGGACAGGGCACAGATACGCAGTATTTT. This gives the protein CASSEWGQGTDTQYF.

The V call is TRBV30, the J call TRBJ1-6; the D gene is possibly TRBD1 (6 bases). Germline loops: CDR1 GTSNPN, CDR2 SVGIG (reference sequence). The CDR3 extends over 13 amino acids. Trimming removed 2 bases at V and 4 bases at J, with 6 bases between. This CDR3 reads CAWSTGYNSPLHF. The CDR3 nucleotides are TGTGCCTGGAGTACAGGGTATAATTCACCCCTCCACTTT.